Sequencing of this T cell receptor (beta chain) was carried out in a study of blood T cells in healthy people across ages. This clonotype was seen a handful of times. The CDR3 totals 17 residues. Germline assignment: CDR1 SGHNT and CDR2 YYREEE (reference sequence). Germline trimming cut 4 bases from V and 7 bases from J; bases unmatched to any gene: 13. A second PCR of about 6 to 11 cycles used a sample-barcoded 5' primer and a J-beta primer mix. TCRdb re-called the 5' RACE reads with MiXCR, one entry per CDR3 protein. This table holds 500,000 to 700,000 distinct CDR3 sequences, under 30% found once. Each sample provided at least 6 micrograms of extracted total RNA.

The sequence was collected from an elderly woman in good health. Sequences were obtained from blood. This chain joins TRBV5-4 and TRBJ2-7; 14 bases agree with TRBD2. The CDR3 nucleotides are TGTGCCAGCAGCCTCACCCCGGGACTAGCGGGGGCCGGTGAGCAGTACTTC. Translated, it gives CASSLTPGLAGAGEQYF.